Described below is a single T cell receptor beta chain sequence and its context. The antigen remains unidentified. The CDR3 length is 15 residues. Germline V CDR1 and CDR2: KGHSH, LQKENI. J lost 3 bases, V lost 2 bases, and 4 bases had no gene match. The PCR employed 60 Vbeta primers together with 13 Jbeta primers. The protocol was immunoSEQ multiplex PCR, while the TCRdb copy is restricted to in-frame clones and leaves out a portion. The profile shows around 130,000 clones, around 78% of them singletons. This record belongs to a study of cytomegalovirus exposure and HLA in healthy donors. Whole-study results and caveats: In an earlier analysis, in about 530 donors, most V segments appeared productive either ~87% or ~30% of the time.

The sequence was obtained from a woman aged 40 to 50 in good health and CMV-seronegative. The chain joins TRBV18 to TRBJ1-5; 7 bases are a match to TRBD1. The sample comprised PBMCs. DNA for the CDR3: TGTGCCAGCTCACCAAGGACAGGAACCAATCAGCCCCAGCATTTT. Translated: CASSPRTGTNQPQHF.